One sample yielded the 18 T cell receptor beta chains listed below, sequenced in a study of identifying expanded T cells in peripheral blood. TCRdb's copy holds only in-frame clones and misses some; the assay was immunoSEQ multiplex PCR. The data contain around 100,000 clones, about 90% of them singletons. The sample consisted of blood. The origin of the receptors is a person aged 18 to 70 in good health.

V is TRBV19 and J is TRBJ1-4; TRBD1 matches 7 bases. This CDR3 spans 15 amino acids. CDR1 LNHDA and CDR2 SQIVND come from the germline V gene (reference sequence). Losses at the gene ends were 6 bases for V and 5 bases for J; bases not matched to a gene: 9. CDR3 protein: CASSQDRAKNEKLFF. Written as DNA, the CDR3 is TGTGCCAGTAGCCAAGACAGGGCGAAGAATGAAAAACTGTTTTTT. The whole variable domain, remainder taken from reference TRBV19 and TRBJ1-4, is DGGITQSPKYLFRKEGQNVTLSCEQNLNHDAMYWYRQDPGQGLRLIYYSQIVNDFQKGDIAEGYSVSREKKESFPLTVTSAQKNPTAFYLCASSQDRAKNEKLFFGSGTQLSVL.

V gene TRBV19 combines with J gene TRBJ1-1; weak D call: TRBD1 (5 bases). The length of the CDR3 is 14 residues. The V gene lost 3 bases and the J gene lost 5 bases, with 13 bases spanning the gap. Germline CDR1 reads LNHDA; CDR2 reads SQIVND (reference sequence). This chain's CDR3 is CASSIRGQGTEAFF. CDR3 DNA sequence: TGTGCCAGTAGTATCCGTGGGCAGGGAACTGAAGCTTTCTTT.

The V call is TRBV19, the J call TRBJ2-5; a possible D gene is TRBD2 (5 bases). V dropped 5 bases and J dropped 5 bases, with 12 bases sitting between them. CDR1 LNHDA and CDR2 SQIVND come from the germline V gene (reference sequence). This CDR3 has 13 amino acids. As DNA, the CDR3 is TGTGCCAGTAGTCTGAGCCGCGGGGAGACCCAGTACTTC. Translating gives CASSLSRGETQYF.

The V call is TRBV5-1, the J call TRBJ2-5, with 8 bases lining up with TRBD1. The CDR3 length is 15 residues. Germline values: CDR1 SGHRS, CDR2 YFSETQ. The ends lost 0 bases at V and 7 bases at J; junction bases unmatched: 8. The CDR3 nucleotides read TGCGCCAGCAGCTTGGATACAGGGGGTCGGGGGACCCAGTACTTC. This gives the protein CASSLDTGGRGTQYF.

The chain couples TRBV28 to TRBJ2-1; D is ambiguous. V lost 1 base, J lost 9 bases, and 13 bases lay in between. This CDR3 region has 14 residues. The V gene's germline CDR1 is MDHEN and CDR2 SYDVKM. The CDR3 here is CASSLYSAGGEQFF. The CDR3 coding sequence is TGTGCCAGCAGTTTATATTCAGCCGGTGGTGAGCAGTTCTTC.

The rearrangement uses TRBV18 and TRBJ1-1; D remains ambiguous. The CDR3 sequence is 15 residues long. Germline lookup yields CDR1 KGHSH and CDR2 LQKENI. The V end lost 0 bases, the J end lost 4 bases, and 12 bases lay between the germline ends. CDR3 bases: TGTGCCAGCTCACCACCGATGAGGGAGGGCACTGAAGCTTTCTTT. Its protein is CASSPPMREGTEAFF.

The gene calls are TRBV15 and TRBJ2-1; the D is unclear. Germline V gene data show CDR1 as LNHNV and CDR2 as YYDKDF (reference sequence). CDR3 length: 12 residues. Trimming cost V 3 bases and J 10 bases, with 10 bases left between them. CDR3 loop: CATSSAYSEQFF. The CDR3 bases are TGTGCCACCAGCAGTGCTTACAGCGAGCAGTTCTTC. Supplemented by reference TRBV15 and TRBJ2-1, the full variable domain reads DAMVIQNPRYQVTQFGKPVTLSCSQTLNHNVMYWYQQKSSQAPKLLFHYYDKDFNNEADTPDNFQSRRPNTSFCFLDIRSPGLGDTAMYLCATSSAYSEQFFGPGTRLTVL.

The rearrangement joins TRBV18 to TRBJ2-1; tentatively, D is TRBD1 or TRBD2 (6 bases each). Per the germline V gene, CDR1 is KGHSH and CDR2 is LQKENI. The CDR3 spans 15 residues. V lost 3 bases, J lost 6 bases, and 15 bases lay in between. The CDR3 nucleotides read TGTGCCAGCTCACCTCCAGGGGACTCGTTCAATGAGCAGTTCTTC. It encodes CASSPPGDSFNEQFF. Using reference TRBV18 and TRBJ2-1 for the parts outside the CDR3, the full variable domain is NAGVMQNPRHLVRRRGQEARLRCSPMKGHSHVYWYRQLPEEGLKFMVYLQKENIIDESGMPKERFSAEFPKEGPSILRIQQVVRGDSAAYFCASSPPGDSFNEQFFGPGTRLTVL.

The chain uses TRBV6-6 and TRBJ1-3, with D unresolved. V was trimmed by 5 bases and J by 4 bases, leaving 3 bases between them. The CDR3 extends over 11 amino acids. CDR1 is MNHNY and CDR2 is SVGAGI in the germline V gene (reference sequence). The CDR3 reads CASSNGNTIYF. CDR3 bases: TGTGCCAGCAGTAACGGAAACACCATATATTTT.

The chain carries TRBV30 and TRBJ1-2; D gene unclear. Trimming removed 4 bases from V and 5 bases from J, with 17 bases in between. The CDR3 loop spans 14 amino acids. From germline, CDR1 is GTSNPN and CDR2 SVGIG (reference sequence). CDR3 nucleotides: TGTGCCTGGACCCAGAACGCGGTTTCTTATGGCTACACCTTC. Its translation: CAWTQNAVSYGYTF.

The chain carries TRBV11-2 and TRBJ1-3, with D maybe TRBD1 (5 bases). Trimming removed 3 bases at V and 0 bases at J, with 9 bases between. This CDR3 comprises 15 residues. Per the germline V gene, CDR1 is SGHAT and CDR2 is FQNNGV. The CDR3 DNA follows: TGTGCCAGCAGCTTCACAGGTAGCTCTGGAAACACCATATATTTT. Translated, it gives CASSFTGSSGNTIYF. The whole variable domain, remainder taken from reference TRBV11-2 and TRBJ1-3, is EAGVAQSPRYKIIEKRQSVAFWCNPISGHATLYWYQQILGQGPKLLIQFQNNGVVDDSQLPKDRFSAERLKGVDSTLKIQPAKLEDSAVYLCASSFTGSSGNTIYFGEGSWLTVV.

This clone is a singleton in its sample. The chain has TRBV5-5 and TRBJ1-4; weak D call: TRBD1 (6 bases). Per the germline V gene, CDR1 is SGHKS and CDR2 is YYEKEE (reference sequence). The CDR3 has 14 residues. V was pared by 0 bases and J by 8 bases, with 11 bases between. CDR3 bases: TGTGCCAGCAGCTTGGCCGGGCAGGGGGAAAAACTGTTTTTT. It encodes CASSLAGQGEKLFF.

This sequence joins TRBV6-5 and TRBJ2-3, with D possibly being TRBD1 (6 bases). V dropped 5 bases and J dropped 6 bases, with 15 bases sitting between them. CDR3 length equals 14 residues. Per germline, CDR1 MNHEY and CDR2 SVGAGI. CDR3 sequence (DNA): TGTGCCAGCAGTAGGTTTGGGGGCGGGGATACGCAGTATTTT. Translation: CASSRFGGGDTQYF.

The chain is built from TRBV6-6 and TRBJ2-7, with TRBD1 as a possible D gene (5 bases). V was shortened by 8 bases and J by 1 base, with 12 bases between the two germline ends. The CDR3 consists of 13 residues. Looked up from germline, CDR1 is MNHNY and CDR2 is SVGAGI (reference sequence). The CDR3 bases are TGTGCCAGCGCAAGGGGCTATTCCTACGAGCAGTACTTC. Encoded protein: CASARGYSYEQYF.

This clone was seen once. CDR3 loop: CASSLYEGVGNTIYF. CDR3 DNA sequence: TGTGCCAGCAGCTTGTATGAGGGCGTCGGAAACACCATATATTTT. The chain couples TRBV5-6 to TRBJ1-3; D not certain. The ends were cut back, 1 base at V and 4 bases at J, with 12 bases in the middle. The CDR3 runs to 15 residues. The germline CDR1 and CDR2 sequences are SGHDT and YYEEEE. Full variable domain (missing parts from reference TRBV5-6 and TRBJ1-3): DAGVTQSPTHLIKTRGQQVTLRCSPKSGHDTVSWYQQALGQGPQFIFQYYEEEERQRGNFPDRFSGHQFPNYSSELNVNALLLGDSALYLCASSLYEGVGNTIYFGEGSWLTVV.

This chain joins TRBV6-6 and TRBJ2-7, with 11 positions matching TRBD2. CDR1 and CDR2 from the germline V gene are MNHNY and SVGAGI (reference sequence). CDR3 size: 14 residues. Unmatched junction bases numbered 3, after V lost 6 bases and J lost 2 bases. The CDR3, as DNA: TGTGCCAGCAGCTCGACTAGCGGGACCTACGAGCAGTACTTC. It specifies CASSSTSGTYEQYF.

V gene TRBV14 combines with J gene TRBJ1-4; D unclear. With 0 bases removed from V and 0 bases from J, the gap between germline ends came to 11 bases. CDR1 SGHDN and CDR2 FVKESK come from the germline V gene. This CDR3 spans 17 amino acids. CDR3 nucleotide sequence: TGTGCCAGCAGCCAAGAGTGGGGTACCGCAACTAATGAAAAACTGTTTTTT. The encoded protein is CASSQEWGTATNEKLFF.

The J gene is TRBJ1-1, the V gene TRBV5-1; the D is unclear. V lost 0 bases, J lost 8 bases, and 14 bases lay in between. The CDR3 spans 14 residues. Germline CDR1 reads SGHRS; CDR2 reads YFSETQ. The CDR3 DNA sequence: TGCGCCAGCAGCTTGGATATGGGCGAGCGGGAAGCTTTCTTT. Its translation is CASSLDMGEREAFF.